This TCR beta chain derives from a study of blood T cell repertoires in COVID-19. Trimming cost V 0 bases and J 8 bases; bases outside gene matches: 3. This CDR3 contains 13 residues. Under the authors' procedure: It was from reference gene primer amplification that nucleated cell counts were estimated. Assay used: immunoSEQ multiplex PCR; TCRdb lists only in-frame clones, some missing. The V and J calls and clone size are taken from that table; D and trimming were inferred from the DNA. The sample carries roughly 41,000 clones, roughly 88% recorded once. Sequencing input: peripheral blood. This receptor was identified in a man in his sixties with active COVID-19. V and J are TRBV12-3 or TRBV12-4 and TRBJ1-2; 7 bases are shared with TRBD1. The CDR3 nucleotides read TGTGCCAGCAGTTTAGCGCAAGGGGGCGGCTACACCTTC. Amino acids: CASSLAQGGGYTF.